Presented here are 25 T cell receptor beta chains from one specimen sequenced in a study of neurological immune-mediated disorders (dated by TCRdb to the late 2010s). Receptors were amplified or captured by 5' RACE. TCRdb names Illumina HiSeq 2500 as the instrument used. TCRdb reanalyzed the raw reads on its own, using fastp at Q25 for trimming and MiXCR for clone calling, and kept in-frame beta chains. CDR3 protein duplicates are merged, each entry listing the most common genes and DNA. For this sample there are some 70,000 distinct CDR3 sequences; 4.5% appear just once. The top ten clonotypes cover 6.9% of the sample. The sequencing input was PBMCs. These receptors were obtained from a man aged 30-40 years with multiple sclerosis.

The V and J genes are TRBV20-1 and TRBJ1-1; D uncertain. Germline CDR1 is DFQATT and CDR2 is SNEGSKA (reference sequence). The CDR3 sequence is 13 residues long. Between the trimmed V and J ends, which lost 3 bases and 1 base, there was a span of 9 bases. The CDR3 DNA sequence: TGCAGTGCTAGTATGAGGTCGAACACTGAAGCTTTCTTT. This codes for CSASMRSNTEAFF.

This clonotype has just a few counts. The chain carries TRBV20-1 and TRBJ2-1; TRBD2 is a possible D gene (5 bases). The CDR3 extends over 13 amino acids. Trimming shortened V by 5 bases and J by 4 bases, and 12 bases separated the two germline ends. The germline gives CDR1 DFQATT, CDR2 SNEGSKA (reference sequence). CDR3 region: CSASTTDYNEQFF. CDR3 nucleotide sequence: TGCAGTGCTTCGACTACGGATTACAATGAGCAGTTCTTC.

The chain links TRBV2 to TRBJ2-5, with D perhaps TRBD1 (6 bases). This CDR3 spans 13 amino acids. The V gene's germline CDR1 is SNHLY and CDR2 FYNNEI. The V end lost 2 bases, the J end lost 4 bases, and 8 bases lay between the germline ends. The CDR3 DNA reads as TGTGCCAGCAGTGAATACAGGGTAGAGACCCAGTACTTC. As protein: CASSEYRVETQYF.

The J gene is TRBJ1-1, the V gene TRBV5-6; D is undetermined. The V gene lost 3 bases and the J gene lost 7 bases, with 19 bases spanning the gap. Germline assignment: CDR1 SGHDT and CDR2 YYEEEE. CDR3 length equals 15 residues. The CDR3 nucleotides read TGTGCCAGCAGCTCTATAAAGGGAGGAAGCTTTGAAGCTTTCTTT. Translated: CASSSIKGGSFEAFF.

This clonotype occurred many times. V usage is TRBV5-1 and J usage is TRBJ1-1; the match to TRBD1 covers 7 bases. The V gene end was trimmed by 4 bases and the J gene end by 6 bases; junction bases not matched to a gene: 9. The CDR3 spans 14 residues. Germline values: CDR1 SGHRS, CDR2 YFSETQ. The CDR3 bases are TGCGCCAGCAGCCGGGACAGCCGGATCGCTGAAGCTTTCTTT. Amino acid sequence: CASSRDSRIAEAFF.

This clonotype was observed at least ten times. The gene calls are TRBV24-1 and TRBJ1-1; the D gene is possibly TRBD1 (6 bases). Trimming removed 10 bases from V and 1 base from J, with 12 bases in between. The germline V gene encodes CDR1 KGHDR and CDR2 SFDVKD. The CDR3 length is 13 residues. CDR3 in DNA: TGTGCCACTAAGGACAGTTCGAACACTGAAGCTTTCTTT. Encoded protein: CATKDSSNTEAFF.

This clonotype was recorded at least ten times. The chain carries TRBV5-6 and TRBJ2-3; 8 bases line up with TRBD2. The CDR3 is 14 amino acids. Germline V gene sequence: CDR1 SGHDT, CDR2 YYEEEE. V shed 3 bases and J 7 bases; nucleotides not matched to a gene: 7. The CDR3 sequence: CASSSPGGPNTQYF. CDR3 nucleotide sequence: TGTGCCAGCAGCTCGCCGGGGGGGCCGAATACGCAGTATTTT.

The V call is TRBV20-1, the J call TRBJ2-5; 13 bases are shared with TRBD2. Germline V CDR1 and CDR2: DFQATT, SNEGSKA (reference sequence). The CDR3 is made up of 16 amino acids. With V trimmed by 0 bases and J by 4 bases, 5 bases remained unmatched. The DNA for the CDR3 is TGCAGTGCTAGAGATCCGACTAGCGGGGGGCCAGAGACCCAGTACTTC. Translating it yields CSARDPTSGGPETQYF.

In nucleotides, the CDR3 is TGTGCCAGCCTCCCAGCGGGACAGCCTCCCTACGAGCAGTACTTC. Translated, it gives CASLPAGQPPYEQYF. The chain joins TRBV7-9 to TRBJ2-7, with D perhaps matching TRBD1 or TRBD2 (7 bases each). CDR3 length equals 15 residues. Germline V gives CDR1 SEHNR, CDR2 FQNEAQ (reference sequence). Trimming shortened V by 8 bases and J by 2 bases, and 19 bases separated the two germline ends.

The V gene is TRBV12-3 or TRBV12-4, the J gene TRBJ1-1; 7 bases line up with TRBD1. V was clipped by 7 bases and J by 2 bases; unmatched bases: 7. The CDR3 runs to 14 residues. The CDR3 DNA sequence: TGTGCCAGCAACAGACAGGGTTTAAACACTGAAGCTTTCTTT. It yields the protein CASNRQGLNTEAFF.

This clonotype was counted at least ten times. The chain links TRBV5-1 to TRBJ2-1, with 11 positions matching TRBD2. Germline lookup yields CDR1 SGHRS and CDR2 YFSETQ. CDR3 length equals 15 residues. V was pared by 0 bases and J by 10 bases, with 6 bases of the junction left unmatched. CDR3 sequence reads: CASSLETLAGVEQFF. The CDR3 bases are TGCGCCAGCAGCTTGGAAACACTAGCGGGGGTAGAGCAGTTCTTC.

This clonotype was recorded at least ten times. This chain connects TRBV20-1 to TRBJ1-5, with a weak D call TRBD1 (5 bases). V was clipped by 6 bases and J by 5 bases, with 17 bases between them. The CDR3 runs 14 residues. Germline assignment: CDR1 DFQATT and CDR2 SNEGSKA (reference sequence). CDR3 amino acids: CSAGGTASYQPQHF. The DNA for the CDR3 is TGCAGTGCCGGGGGGACGGCGTCCTATCAGCCCCAGCATTTT.

This clonotype has a count of ten or more. The rearrangement joins TRBV7-8 to TRBJ2-1, with 7 bases identical to TRBD1. The CDR3 consists of 12 residues. Germline trimming cut 5 bases from V and 9 bases from J; bases unmatched to any gene: 4. Germline loops: CDR1 SGHVS, CDR2 FQNEAQ. The CDR3 sequence is CASSITGVEQFF. The CDR3 DNA sequence: TGTGCCAGCAGCATTACAGGGGTTGAGCAGTTCTTC.

This clonotype occurred many times. The chain links TRBV15 to TRBJ1-1; D ambiguous. This CDR3 has 13 residues. Trimming took off 0 bases at V and 3 bases at J, with 5 bases between the two ends. Germline V gene data show CDR1 as LNHNV and CDR2 as YYDKDF (reference sequence). This CDR3 is CATSRELDTEAFF. The CDR3 nucleotides are TGTGCCACCAGCAGAGAGTTGGACACTGAAGCTTTCTTT.

The sample holds many counts of this clonotype. The rearrangement links TRBV12-3 or TRBV12-4 to TRBJ2-2; D gene uncertain. Trimming removed 2 bases from V and 6 bases from J, with 7 bases in between. The CDR3 extends over 13 amino acids. The CDR3 DNA follows: TGTGCCAGCAGTTTACGGATAGCCGGGGAGCTGTTTTTT. Its translation: CASSLRIAGELFF.

In this sample, this clonotype turned up many times. This chain joins TRBV12-3 or TRBV12-4 and TRBJ1-1; no firm D call. This CDR3 region has 13 residues. Trimming shortened V by 3 bases and J by 11 bases, and 16 bases separated the two germline ends. The CDR3 protein is CASSFSSGEAAFF. CDR3 DNA: TGTGCCAGCAGTTTCTCGAGCGGTGAAGCTGCTTTCTTT.

This clonotype was observed many times. The chain links TRBV6-5 to TRBJ2-7; D not certain. Between the trimmed V and J ends, which lost 2 bases and 2 bases, there was a span of 16 bases. There are 16 residues in the CDR3. Germline V lookup: CDR1 MNHEY, CDR2 SVGAGI. As DNA, the CDR3 is TGTGCCAGCAGTTACCTTATCGGACGGGCACCCTACGAGCAGTACTTC. Translating it yields CASSYLIGRAPYEQYF.

As for this clonotype: This is likely a read error, given that the CDR3 carries no conserved phenylalanine or tryptophan at its end. The rearrangement links TRBV7-9 to TRBJ2-5; TRBD2 is a possible D gene (5 bases). The germline CDR1 and CDR2 sequences are SEHNR and FQNEAQ (reference sequence). This CDR3 has 15 amino acids. V lost 5 bases and J 5 bases, leaving 18 bases between the germline ends. The CDR3 reads CASSDQREYGETQYC. CDR3 nucleotide sequence: TGTGCCAGCAGCGACCAGAGGGAGTATGGGGAGACCCAGTACTGC.

Many counts were recorded for this clonotype. J is TRBJ2-2 and V is TRBV5-1, with 7 positions matching TRBD1. The CDR3 length is 14 residues. Germline CDR1 is SGHRS and CDR2 is YFSETQ. V dropped 0 bases and J dropped 4; count of bases not matched to a gene: 0. This CDR3 is CASSLGDSTGELFF. CDR3 nucleotides: TGCGCCAGCAGCTTGGGGGACAGCACCGGGGAGCTGTTTTTT.

This clonotype was recorded at least ten times. V is TRBV7-9 and J is TRBJ1-1; the D gene is possibly TRBD1 (5 bases). V was trimmed by 5 bases and J by 0 bases, leaving 10 bases between them. The germline gives CDR1 SEHNR, CDR2 FQNEAQ (reference sequence). CDR3 length equals 14 residues. CDR3: CASSAGLVNTEAFF. The CDR3 coding sequence is TGTGCCAGCAGCGCGGGACTGGTGAACACTGAAGCTTTCTTT.

Ten or more counts support this clonotype. J is TRBJ2-3 and V is TRBV4-2; 7 bases agree with TRBD1. The V gene's germline CDR1 is LGHNA and CDR2 YNFKEQ. The CDR3 is made up of 17 amino acids. Trimming removed 3 bases from V and 1 base from J; junction bases left unmatched: 10. The DNA of the CDR3 is TGTGCCAGCAGCCAGCCCAAAGGGGGCGCAGGCACAGATACGCAGTATTTT. This encodes CASSQPKGGAGTDTQYF.

This clonotype was detected many times. The chain is built from TRBV29-1 and TRBJ2-1; 12 bases are shared with TRBD2. The CDR3 is 16 amino acids. V shed 2 bases and J 7 bases; nucleotides not matched to a gene: 9. Germline V gene sequence: CDR1 SQVTM, CDR2 ANQGSEA. DNA of the CDR3: TGCAGCGTTGAACTAGCGGGGGGGCAGTTGGGTAATGAGCAGTTCTTC. It translates to CSVELAGGQLGNEQFF.

This clonotype has a count of ten or more. CDR3 DNA sequence: TGTGCCATCAGTGAGTCGATAGGGTCCGAGCAGTACTTC. Protein sequence: CAISESIGSEQYF. The chain has TRBV10-3 and TRBJ2-7; D ambiguous. V shed 0 bases and J shed 6 bases, with 9 bases lying between them. The CDR3 has 13 amino acids. Germline CDR1 and CDR2: ENHRY and SYGVKD.

The table lists this clonotype with many counts. The chain combines TRBV11-1 with TRBJ1-1, with a tentative D call TRBD1 (5 bases). V dropped 4 bases and J dropped 4 bases, with 13 bases sitting between them. This CDR3 region has 14 residues. CDR1 and CDR2 (germline): SGHAT, FQDESV (reference sequence). CDR3 coding DNA: TGTGCCAGCAGCTCGATTAGGGGACGCACTGAAGCTTTCTTT. Its translation: CASSSIRGRTEAFF.

The sample holds many counts of this clonotype. The rearrangement links TRBV25-1 to TRBJ1-1; D not resolved. From germline, CDR1 is MGHDK and CDR2 SYGVNS. CDR3 length equals 12 residues. The V and J ends lost 5 bases and 7 bases respectively, with 11 bases between them. CDR3 sequence reads: CASSLHGGEAFF. The CDR3 DNA follows: TGTGCCAGCAGTTTACATGGAGGTGAAGCTTTCTTT.